This record covers a single T cell receptor (beta chain). The antigen is not known. This specimen comes from a study of OX40 agonist ivuxolimab in advanced cancers. For the study at large: Dose-escalation patients' cancers were hepatocellular carcinoma, melanoma, renal cell or head and neck cancer. Points from the study as a whole: Dose levels from 0.1 to 3.0 mg/kg saw CD4+ and CD8+ blood T cells expand clonally by week 6.

Germline V gene lookup returns CDR1 SGHRS and CDR2 YFSETQ. There are 16 residues in the CDR3. Trimming left V 0 bases short and J 1 base short, with 13 bases between. Here immunoSEQ multiplex PCR was the method, and the copy in TCRdb shows in-frame clones only, minus some. The sample contains some 86,000 clones, roughly 87% of which appear only once. The receptor was derived from an adult with an advanced solid tumor such as melanoma, head and neck, liver or kidney cancer. J is TRBJ2-5 and V is TRBV5-1, with TRBD2 as a possible D gene (6 bases). The material was CD4+ or CD8+ T cells sorted from blood, obtained in a trial of the OX40 agonist ivuxolimab. The CDR3 sequence: CASSLAGTSPQETQYF. CDR3 sequence (DNA): TGCGCCAGCAGCTTGGCTGGTACTAGCCCCCAAGAGACCCAGTACTTC.